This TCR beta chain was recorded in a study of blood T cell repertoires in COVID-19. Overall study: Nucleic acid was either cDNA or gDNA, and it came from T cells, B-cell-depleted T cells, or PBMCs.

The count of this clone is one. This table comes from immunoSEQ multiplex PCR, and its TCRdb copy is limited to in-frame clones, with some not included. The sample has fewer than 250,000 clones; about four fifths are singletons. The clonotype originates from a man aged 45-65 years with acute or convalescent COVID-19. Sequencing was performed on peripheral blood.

This chain's CDR3 is CASSFEAPEAFF. CDR3 DNA: TGTGCCAGCAGCTTCGAGGCCCCCGAAGCTTTCTTT. This chain links TRBV7-2 with TRBJ1-1; D is uncertain. CDR1 is SGHTA, CDR2 FQGNSA, per germline. V was shortened by 3 bases and J by 8 bases, with 10 bases between the two germline ends. CDR3 length equals 12 residues.